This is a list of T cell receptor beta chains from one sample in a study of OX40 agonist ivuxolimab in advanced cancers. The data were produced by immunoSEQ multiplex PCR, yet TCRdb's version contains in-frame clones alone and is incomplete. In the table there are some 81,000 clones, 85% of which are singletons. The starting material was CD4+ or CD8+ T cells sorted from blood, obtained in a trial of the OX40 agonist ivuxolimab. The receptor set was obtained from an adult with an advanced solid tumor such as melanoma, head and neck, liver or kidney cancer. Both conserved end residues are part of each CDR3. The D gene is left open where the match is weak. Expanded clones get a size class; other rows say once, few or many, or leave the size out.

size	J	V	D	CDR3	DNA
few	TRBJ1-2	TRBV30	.	CAWGLQGGGYTF	TGTGCCTGGGGTCTACAGGGTGGTGGCTACACCTTC
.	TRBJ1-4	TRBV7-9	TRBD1	CASSPDRNNEKLFF	TGTGCCAGCAGCCCGGACAGGAATAATGAAAAACTGTTTTTT
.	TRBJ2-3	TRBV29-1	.	CSVILVRDTQYF	TGCAGCGTTATACTAGTACGAGATACGCAGTATTTT
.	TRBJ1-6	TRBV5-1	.	CASSSPDSTRSPLHF	TGCGCCAGCAGCTCACCGGACAGTACTCGGTCACCCCTCCACTTT
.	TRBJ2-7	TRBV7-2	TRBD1	CASSLRQGAPEQYF	TGTGCCAGCAGCCTAAGACAGGGGGCGCCAGAGCAGTACTTC
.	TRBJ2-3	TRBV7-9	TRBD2	CASSLNSGGMADTQYF	TGTGCCAGCAGCTTAAATTCGGGGGGTATGGCAGATACGCAGTATTTT
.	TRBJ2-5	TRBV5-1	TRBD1	CASSPGTGGLQETQYF	TGCGCCAGCAGCCCCGGGACAGGTGGGCTCCAAGAGACCCAGTACTTC
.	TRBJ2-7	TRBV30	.	CAWNAGFHYEQYF	TGTGCCTGGAACGCCGGGTTCCACTACGAGCAGTACTTC
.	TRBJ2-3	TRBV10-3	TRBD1	CAISVGQGGTDTQYF	TGTGCCATCAGTGTGGGACAGGGGGGCACAGATACGCAGTATTTT
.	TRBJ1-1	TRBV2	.	CASSLTGGGTEAFF	TGTGCCAGCAGTTTAACGGGGGGGGGCACTGAAGCTTTCTTT
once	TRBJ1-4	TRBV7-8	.	CASSPNRGQVGANEKLFF	TGTGCCAGCAGCCCCAACCGGGGGCAAGTTGGGGCTAATGAAAAACTGTTTTTT
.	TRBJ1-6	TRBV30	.	CASSRGRGDSPLHF	TGTGCCTCCAGCAGGGGTCGAGGAGATTCACCCCTCCACTTT
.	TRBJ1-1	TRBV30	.	CAWRIHGVDTEAFF	TGTGCCTGGAGAATCCATGGAGTGGACACTGAAGCTTTCTTT
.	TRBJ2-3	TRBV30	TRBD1	CAWNQDREDTQYF	TGTGCCTGGAACCAGGACAGGGAAGATACGCAGTATTTT
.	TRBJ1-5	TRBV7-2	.	CASSGGGSGNQPQHF	TGTGCCAGCAGCGGAGGGGGGTCTGGCAATCAGCCCCAGCATTTT
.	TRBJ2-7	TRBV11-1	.	CASSLRRGYEQYF	TGTGCCAGCAGCTTACGTAGGGGCTACGAGCAGTACTTC
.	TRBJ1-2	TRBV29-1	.	CSVGENSLGGYTF	TGCAGCGTTGGAGAAAACTCCCTTGGAGGCTACACCTTC
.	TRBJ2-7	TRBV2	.	CASRAGYEQYF	TGTGCCAGCAGGGCGGGTTACGAGCAGTACTTC
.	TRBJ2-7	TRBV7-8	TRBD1	CASSLATGGYEQYF	TGTGCCAGCAGCTTAGCGACAGGGGGCTACGAGCAGTACTTC
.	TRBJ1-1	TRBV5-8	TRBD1	CASSKDRGRTEAFF	TGTGCCAGCAGCAAGGACAGGGGGAGAACTGAAGCTTTCTTT
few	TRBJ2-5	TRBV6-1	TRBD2	CASSGGRKRETQYF	TGTGCCAGCAGTGGCGGGAGAAAACGGGAGACCCAGTACTTC
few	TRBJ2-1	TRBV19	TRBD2	CASSPRGYNEQFF	TGTGCCAGTAGCCCGCGGGGGTACAATGAGCAGTTCTTC
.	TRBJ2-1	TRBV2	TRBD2	CASRLAGGPWYNEQFF	TGTGCCAGCAGACTAGCGGGGGGGCCATGGTACAATGAGCAGTTCTTC
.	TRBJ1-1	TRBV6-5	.	CASRGQGLEAFF	TGTGCCAGCAGGGGTCAGGGACTTGAAGCTTTCTTT
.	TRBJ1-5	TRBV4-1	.	CASSPLGAAARRDQHF	TGCGCCAGCAGCCCCCTGGGGGCCGCCGCAAGAAGAGACCAGCATTTT
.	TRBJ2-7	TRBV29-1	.	CSGSEGYEQYF	TGCAGCGGCAGCGAGGGCTACGAGCAGTACTTC